This T cell receptor (beta chain) was sequenced for a study of blood T cell repertoires in COVID-19 (dated by TCRdb to 2019 to 2021). With regard to the full study: Samples covering the acute and convalescent phases of COVID-19 were provided by collaborators in the United States, Italy and Spain. The material from the prospective study consisted of cDNA or gDNA derived from T cells, B-cell-depleted T cells, or PBMCs. The dataset comprised deeply sampled blood TCRbeta repertoires from subjects exposed to, actively infected with, or recovered from COVID-19. The repertoires were released in a freely available public database meant as a resource for research on the immune response to SARS-CoV-2. Samples came from the ongoing ImmuneRACE study (first 160 participants) plus 1,254 subjects from 6 global collaborators. Nearly every sample came with metadata listing a de-identified subject ID, COVID-19 status, age in years and sex. Where available, HLA class I and class II types were obtained from metadata supplied by the sample provider rather than from assay-based typing. Results and caveats for the whole study, not just this receptor: Clinical and demographic metadata were provided uncurated, with the amount varying by source and participant.

This clone was observed a few times. Its antigen is unknown. Base qualities are missing; no much larger clone stands one base away. Collaborating institutions collected whole blood in K2EDTA tubes following their own protocols. For TCRbeta analysis, collaborators shipped samples as frozen whole blood, isolated PBMCs, or DNA extracted from either of those sample types. V and J lose 7 bases and 8 bases, and a span of 21 bases separates them. CDR1 and CDR2 are drawn from the germline V gene: WSHSY, SAAADI. From the cysteine through the phenylalanine, the CDR3 covers 16 amino acids. Only the CDR3 region is kept as DNA, spanning 48 bases read in frame from base 1. The immunoSEQ Assay, a bias-controlled multiplex PCR, was used to amplify TCRbeta CDR3 regions from genomic DNA. Per the authors' processing: Nucleated cell counts per sample were estimated from amplification of reference gene primers within the assay. To quantify the absolute abundance of each unique TCRbeta CDR3 rearrangement, sequence reads were collapsed and filtered. For each sample, productive Simpson clonality was calculated by taking the square root of Simpson's diversity index across productive rearrangements. TCRdb holds this immuneACCESS table with in-frame rearrangements only. Some clones are missing; in checked studies, unresolved V genes explain under half, and the rest has no known cause. Clone size and V and J calls were adopted from that table, with D and trimming inferred from the DNA. This sample is represented by some 120,000 clones; about two thirds of them were singletons. The top ten clones comprise around 0.9% of the sample.

The sequencing sample was made of peripheral blood. The receptor's source is a human donor with acute or convalescent COVID-19. The donor label of this sample is uncertain. The V gene is TRBV10-2 and the J gene is TRBJ1-6; the D segment cannot be called with confidence. The CDR3 loop reads CASTRDFHAKDSPLHF. The sequenced DNA: TGCGCCAGCACTCGGGATTTTCACGCCAAGGATTCACCCCTCCACTTT.